The source of this T cell receptor beta chain is a study of T-cell reconstitution after alpha-beta-depleted transplantation in children. The CDR3 extends over 15 amino acids. Germline V gene data show CDR1 as DFQATT and CDR2 as SNEGSKA (reference sequence). V was clipped by 4 bases and J by 0 bases, with 16 bases between them. It was with unique molecular identifiers that the TCRbeta library was prepared. One entry per CDR3 protein results from TCRdb running MiXCR on the PCR reads. The sample includes hundreds of thousands of distinct CDR3 sequences, about 15% of them seen just once. This clonotype was seen at least ten times.

J is TRBJ2-7 and V is TRBV20-1; weak D call: TRBD1 (6 bases). This specimen was PBMCs from the stem cell graft donor, taken from the stem cell graft. The sequence came from a human donor who donated a stem cell graft to a child with acute myeloid leukemia. CDR3 in DNA: TGCAGTGCTACCAGGGGCGATTGGGGCTCCTACGAGCAGTACTTC. Translated, it gives CSATRGDWGSYEQYF.